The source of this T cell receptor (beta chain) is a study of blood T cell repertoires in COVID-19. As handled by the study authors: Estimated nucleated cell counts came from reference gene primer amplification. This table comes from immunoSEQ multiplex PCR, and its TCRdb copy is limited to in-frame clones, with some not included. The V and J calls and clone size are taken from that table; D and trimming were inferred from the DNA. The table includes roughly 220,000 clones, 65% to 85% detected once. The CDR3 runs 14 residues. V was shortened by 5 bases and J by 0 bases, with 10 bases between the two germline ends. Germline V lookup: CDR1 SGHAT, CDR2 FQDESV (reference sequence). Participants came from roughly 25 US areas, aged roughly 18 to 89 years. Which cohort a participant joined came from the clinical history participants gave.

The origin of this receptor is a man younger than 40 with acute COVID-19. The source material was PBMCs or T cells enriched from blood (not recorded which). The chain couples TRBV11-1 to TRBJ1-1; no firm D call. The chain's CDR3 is CASSPDTLNTEAFF. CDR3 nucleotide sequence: TGTGCCAGCAGCCCAGACACCTTGAACACTGAAGCTTTCTTT.